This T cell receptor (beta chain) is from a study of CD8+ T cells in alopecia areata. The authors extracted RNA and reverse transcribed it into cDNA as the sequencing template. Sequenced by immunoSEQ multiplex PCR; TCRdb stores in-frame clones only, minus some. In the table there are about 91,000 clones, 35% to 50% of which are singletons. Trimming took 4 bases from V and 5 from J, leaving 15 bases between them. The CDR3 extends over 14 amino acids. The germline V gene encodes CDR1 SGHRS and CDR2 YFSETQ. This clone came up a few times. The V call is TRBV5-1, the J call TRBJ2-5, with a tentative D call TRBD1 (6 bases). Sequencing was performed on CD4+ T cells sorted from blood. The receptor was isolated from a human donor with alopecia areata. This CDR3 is CASSTGHLGETQYF. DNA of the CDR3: TGCGCCAGCAGCACAGGGCATTTGGGCGAGACCCAGTACTTC.